One and the same sample provided the 28 T cell receptor beta chains below, sequenced in a study of blood T cell repertoires in COVID-19. The assay was immunoSEQ multiplex PCR, and TCRdb's table has in-frame clones only and misses some. The sample carries approximately 250,000 clones, 84% recorded once. The specimen sequenced was peripheral blood. These TCRs come from a man aged 55 to 70 with acute or convalescent COVID-19.

The chain combines TRBV18 with TRBJ2-7; possible D gene TRBD1, 5 bases. The CDR3 loop spans 15 amino acids. The germline V gene encodes CDR1 KGHSH and CDR2 LQKENI. V dropped 3 bases and J dropped 3 bases, with 15 bases sitting between them. The CDR3 region is CASSPSSGQDYEQYF. The CDR3 DNA is TGTGCCAGCTCACCGTCCTCAGGGCAGGACTACGAGCAGTACTTC.

The chain joins TRBV2 to TRBJ2-6, with D possibly matching TRBD1 (6 bases). CDR3 length: 15 amino acids. The V end lost 6 bases, the J end lost 3 bases, and 12 bases lay between the germline ends. Germline CDR1 SNHLY, CDR2 FYNNEI. CDR3 nucleotides: TGTGCCAGCAGGGAACAGGGAAGTGGGGCCAACGTCCTGACTTTC. This translates into CASREQGSGANVLTF.

V is TRBV7-8 and J is TRBJ1-3; no reliable D call. The CDR3 consists of 11 residues. V lost 4 bases and J 4 bases, leaving 2 bases between the germline ends. Germline-derived CDR1 and CDR2 are SGHVS and FQNEAQ. CDR3 sequence reads: CASSSGNTIYF. CDR3 bases: TGTGCCAGCAGCTCAGGAAACACCATATATTTT. The entire variable domain, with the rest obtained from reference TRBV7-8 and TRBJ1-3, is as follows: GAGVSQSPRYKVAKRGQDVALRCDPISGHVSLFWYQQALGQGPEFLTYFQNEAQLDKSGLPSDRFFAERPEGSVSTLKIQRTQQEDSAVYLCASSSGNTIYFGEGSWLTVV.

V usage is TRBV6-5 and J usage is TRBJ2-7; the D gene is possibly TRBD2 (5 bases). Germline CDR1 MNHEY, CDR2 SVGAGI. This CDR3 is built from 12 residues. Deletions cut 6 bases from V and 4 bases from J, with 10 bases between. The CDR3 protein is CASRTRTYEQYF. Written as DNA, the CDR3 is TGTGCCAGCAGAACTAGAACTTACGAGCAGTACTTC.

V usage is TRBV4-3 and J usage is TRBJ2-7, with 8 bases aligning to TRBD1. The CDR3 has 15 residues. Germline CDR1 reads LGHNA; CDR2 reads YSLEER. J gave up 1 base and V 4 bases, and 6 bases lay outside the gene matches. CDR3 DNA: TGCGCCAGCAGCCCGGGGACAGGCTTATCCTACGAGCAGTACTTC. Protein sequence: CASSPGTGLSYEQYF.

The chain couples TRBV10-3 to TRBJ2-1; the match to TRBD2 covers 10 bases. Germline V gene sequence: CDR1 ENHRY, CDR2 SYGVKD. The CDR3 is 15 residues long. Losses at the gene ends were 0 bases for V and 7 bases for J; bases not matched to a gene: 3. The CDR3 DNA reads TGTGCCATCAGTGAGTCAGCGGGAGGGCCGAATGAGCAGTTCTTC. Its protein product is CAISESAGGPNEQFF.

This clone was counted once. The rearrangement uses TRBV28 and TRBJ2-3, with TRBD1 matching 9 bases. The CDR3 has 15 residues. From germline, CDR1 is MDHEN and CDR2 SYDVKM. V lost 6 bases and J lost 4; bases outside the gene matches: 8. As DNA, the CDR3 is TGTGCCAGCAGCCTACCGGGACAGGGCCCAGATACGCAGTATTTT. Translating gives CASSLPGQGPDTQYF.

The rearrangement links TRBV12-2 to TRBJ2-7; the table's D call, TRBD2, was not checked against the DNA. TRBV12-2 is described as a pseudogene. The CDR3 length is 17 residues. The CDR3 bases are TGTGCAAGTCGCTTAGCGCTTGTTGCGGGAGCTAGGTACGAGCAGTACTTC. This sequence encodes CASRLALVAGARYEQYF.

This clone occurred a few times. The V gene is TRBV23-1, the J gene TRBJ2-5, with a weak D call TRBD1 (7 bases). TRBV23-1 is identified as an open reading frame with a role that is uncertain. This CDR3 is built from 16 residues. V was clipped by 3 bases and J by 3 bases, with 17 bases between them. The CDR3 DNA reads as TGCGCCAGCAGTCACCCCAATGGAGGGGGCAAAGAGACCCAGTACTTC. Translated, it gives CASSHPNGGGKETQYF.

The chain recombines TRBV28 with TRBJ2-7; 14 nucleotides agree with TRBD2. The CDR3 consists of 15 residues. Unmatched junction bases numbered 9, after V lost 7 bases and J lost 7 bases. Germline loops: CDR1 MDHEN, CDR2 SYDVKM. The CDR3 loop is CASIPGTSGSREQYF. Here the CDR3 DNA reads TGTGCCAGCATCCCCGGGACTAGCGGGAGTCGGGAGCAGTACTTC.

V and J are TRBV11-1 and TRBJ2-4; 7 bases are a match to TRBD2. CDR3 size: 13 residues. V dropped 0 bases and J dropped 7; count of bases not matched to a gene: 0. Germline assignment: CDR1 SGHAT and CDR2 FQDESV (reference sequence). The CDR3 sequence: CASSLAGGNIQYF. CDR3 bases: TGTGCCAGCAGCTTAGCGGGAGGGAACATTCAGTACTTC.

The rearrangement links TRBV9 to TRBJ2-7, with a tentative D call TRBD1 (6 bases). The CDR3 covers 12 residues. The germline V and J ends were trimmed by 4 bases and 7 bases, with 12 bases remaining between them. CDR1 and CDR2 from the germline V gene are SGDLS and YYNGEE. The CDR3, as DNA: TGTGCCAGCAGCTCATCTAGGGGGGAGCAGTACTTC. Translating it yields CASSSSRGEQYF.

This chain joins TRBV11-3 and TRBJ2-7; D is perhaps TRBD1 (5 bases). The CDR3 consists of 13 residues. The V gene's germline CDR1 is SGHNT and CDR2 YENEEA. With 4 bases removed from V and 1 base from J, the gap between germline ends came to 8 bases. The CDR3 region has the DNA TGTGCCAGCAGCTCTACAGGATCCTACGAGCAGTACTTC. Translation: CASSSTGSYEQYF.

A few counts support this clone. The DNA for the CDR3 is TGCAGCGTTGATCCGACAGGTCTAGAGACCCAGTACTTC. Its translation: CSVDPTGLETQYF. V is TRBV29-1 and J is TRBJ2-5; tentatively, D is TRBD1 (6 bases). Germline V gene sequence: CDR1 SQVTM, CDR2 ANQGSEA. Trimming took off 3 bases at V and 4 bases at J, with 12 bases between the two ends. This CDR3 comprises 13 residues.

This chain joins TRBV28 and TRBJ2-3, with 11 positions matching TRBD2. This CDR3 comprises 16 residues. Germline V gives CDR1 MDHEN, CDR2 SYDVKM. The ends lost 0 bases at V and 2 bases at J; junction bases unmatched: 1. This CDR3 reads CASSLWTSGDTDTQYF. CDR3 nucleotide sequence: TGTGCCAGCAGTTTATGGACTAGCGGGGACACAGATACGCAGTATTTT.

V is TRBV2 and J is TRBJ2-7; D gene ambiguous. From germline, CDR1 is SNHLY and CDR2 FYNNEI. The CDR3 runs to 11 residues. V shed 8 bases and J shed 1 base, with 6 bases lying between them. This chain's CDR3 is CASSRSYEQYF. The CDR3 DNA reads TGTGCCAGCTCCCGTTCCTACGAGCAGTACTTC.

This clone was picked up many times. This rearrangement joins TRBV27 to TRBJ2-7; maybe TRBD2 (7 bases). The CDR3 totals 16 residues. Germline V gene data show CDR1 as MNHEY and CDR2 as SMNVEV (reference sequence). Trimming took off 4 bases at V and 1 base at J, with 17 bases between the two ends. The CDR3: CASSSFGGLESYEQYF. The CDR3 DNA follows: TGTGCCAGCAGTTCCTTCGGGGGGCTGGAATCCTACGAGCAGTACTTC.

The chain carries TRBV5-1 and TRBJ2-5; D might be TRBD1 (6 bases). Trimming removed 4 bases at V and 2 bases at J, with 12 bases between. This CDR3 has 14 amino acids. The germline CDR1 and CDR2 sequences are SGHRS and YFSETQ. CDR3: CASSTSGEQETQYF. The CDR3 nucleotides read TGCGCCAGCAGCACCTCAGGGGAGCAAGAGACCCAGTACTTC.

The chain joins TRBV4-2 to TRBJ2-7; 7 bases are shared with TRBD2. Looked up from germline, CDR1 is LGHNA and CDR2 is YNFKEQ. The V and J ends lost 5 bases and 0 bases, in that order; junction bases with no gene match: 10. This CDR3 comprises 16 residues. The CDR3 sequence is CASSATSVLSSYEQYF. The CDR3 nucleotides are TGTGCCAGCAGCGCTACTAGCGTACTAAGCTCCTACGAGCAGTACTTC.

This clone was counted once. The chain employs TRBV11-2 and TRBJ2-1; D remains unclear. V was clipped by 1 base and J by 1 base, with 5 bases between them. There are 14 residues in the CDR3. Germline V gives CDR1 SGHAT, CDR2 FQNNGV. The CDR3 sequence: CASSLAVSYNEQFF. The CDR3 nucleotides are TGTGCCAGCAGCTTAGCGGTATCCTACAATGAGCAGTTCTTC. Full variable domain (rest looked up from reference TRBV11-2 and TRBJ2-1): EAGVAQSPRYKIIEKRQSVAFWCNPISGHATLYWYQQILGQGPKLLIQFQNNGVVDDSQLPKDRFSAERLKGVDSTLKIQPAKLEDSAVYLCASSLAVSYNEQFFGPGTRLTVL.

This chain uses TRBV6-5 with TRBJ2-3, with 13 nucleotides matching TRBD2. The CDR3 extends over 15 amino acids. After removal of 6 bases from V and 9 bases from J, the junction contained 9 bases not matched to a gene. Germline loops: CDR1 MNHEY, CDR2 SVGAGI. The CDR3 DNA sequence: TGTGCCAGCAGAGGACTAGCGGGAGTATCAAACACGCAGTATTTT. It encodes CASRGLAGVSNTQYF.

The chain couples TRBV27 to TRBJ1-5, with D perhaps matching TRBD1 (5 bases). The CDR3 consists of 14 residues. Per germline, CDR1 MNHEY and CDR2 SMNVEV (reference sequence). V was clipped by 4 bases and J by 2 bases, with 9 bases between them. The CDR3 DNA follows: TGTGCCAGCAGTTCCAGCAGGGGCAATCAGCCCCAGCATTTT. Protein: CASSSSRGNQPQHF.

This clone was observed a single time. The CDR3 DNA reads TGTGCCAGCAGTGAACAGCCTAGCACGCCCTACAATGAGCAGTTCTTC. It encodes CASSEQPSTPYNEQFF. The chain couples TRBV6-1 to TRBJ2-1; the D gene is possibly TRBD2 (5 bases). This CDR3 contains 16 residues. Germline loops: CDR1 MNHNS, CDR2 SASEGT. Trimming took 2 bases from V and 2 from J, leaving 13 bases between them.

The CDR3 coding sequence is TGTGCCAGCAGCTTAGTTAGTCCGGGACAAGCAAACAATGAGCAGTTCTTC. It yields the protein CASSLVSPGQANNEQFF. The rearrangement joins TRBV7-6 to TRBJ2-1, with TRBD1 as a possible D gene (6 bases). This CDR3 is built from 17 residues. The V end was cut by 1 base, the J end by 5 bases, with 18 bases between. Looked up from germline, CDR1 is SGHVS and CDR2 is FNYEAQ.

In its sample, this clone was seen once. The V and J genes are TRBV6-4 and TRBJ1-1, with D possibly matching TRBD1 (6 bases). The CDR3 sequence is 14 residues long. The germline V and J ends were trimmed by 5 bases and 4 bases, with 14 bases remaining between them. Germline V lookup: CDR1 MRHNA, CDR2 SNTAGT. The CDR3 nucleotides are TGTGCCAGCAGTCTTGACAGGTCAGGCACTGAAGCTTTCTTT. Translation gives CASSLDRSGTEAFF.

The rearrangement joins TRBV27 to TRBJ1-6; tentative D call: TRBD1 (5 bases). V was shortened by 5 bases and J by 8 bases, with 16 bases between the two germline ends. There are 15 residues in the CDR3. From germline, CDR1 is MNHEY and CDR2 SMNVEV (reference sequence). The CDR3 DNA sequence: TGTGCCAGCAGTCTCAAACAGGCCCGGGATTCACCCCTCCACTTT. It encodes CASSLKQARDSPLHF.

The DNA of the CDR3 is TGTGCCAGCTCACCATTTGACAGGGGGCCGGGGGAGCAGTACTTC. Translating it yields CASSPFDRGPGEQYF. V usage is TRBV18 and J usage is TRBJ2-7, with TRBD1 matching over 10 bases. Germline V gene sequence: CDR1 KGHSH, CDR2 LQKENI. Unmatched junction bases numbered 8, after V lost 2 bases and J lost 7 bases. The CDR3 contains 15 residues.

The chain combines TRBV9 with TRBJ2-3, with 8 bases lining up with TRBD1. CDR3 length: 15 residues. After removal of 7 bases from V and 0 bases from J, the junction contained 7 bases not matched to a gene. From germline, CDR1 is SGDLS and CDR2 YYNGEE. The CDR3 bases are TGTGCCAGCGCGCCTCAGGGGGCAAGCACAGATACGCAGTATTTT. Amino acid sequence: CASAPQGASTDTQYF.